This T cell receptor beta chain was sequenced in a study of blood T cell repertoires in COVID-19. At the level of the study: Sites across the United States, Italy and Spain contributed samples from acute and convalescent COVID-19. PBMCs, B-cell-depleted T cells, or T cells provided the cDNA or gDNA that made up the material.

Comment on this clone: This sample includes further DNA sequences coding for the same CDR3.

In the source study's methods: Reference gene primer amplification gave nucleated cell count estimates. Assay used: immunoSEQ multiplex PCR; TCRdb lists only in-frame clones, some missing. From that table come the V and J calls and clone size; the DNA was used to work out D and trimming. The sample contains 95,000 to 120,000 clones, about 90% of which appear only once. The sample taken for sequencing was peripheral blood. The receptor was isolated from a woman in her fifties or sixties with acute or convalescent COVID-19.

CDR3 nucleotide sequence: TGCGCCAGCAGTCAACCAGCGGGGGGCGTACAAGAGACCCAGTACTTC. Translated, it gives CASSQPAGGVQETQYF. The rearrangement joins TRBV4-1 to TRBJ2-5; 9 bases fit TRBD2. The germline gives CDR1 MGHRA, CDR2 YSYEKL. Trimming cost V 6 bases and J 2 bases; bases outside gene matches: 10. The CDR3 is made up of 16 amino acids.